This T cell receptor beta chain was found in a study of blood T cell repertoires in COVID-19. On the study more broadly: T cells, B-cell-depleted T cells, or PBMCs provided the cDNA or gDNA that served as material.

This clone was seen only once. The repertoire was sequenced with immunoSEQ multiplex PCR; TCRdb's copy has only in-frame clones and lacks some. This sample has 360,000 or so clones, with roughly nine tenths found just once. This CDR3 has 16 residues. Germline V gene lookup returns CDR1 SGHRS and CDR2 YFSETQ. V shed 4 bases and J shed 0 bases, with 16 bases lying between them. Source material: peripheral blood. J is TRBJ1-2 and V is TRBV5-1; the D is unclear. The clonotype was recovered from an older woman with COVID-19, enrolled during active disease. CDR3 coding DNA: TGCGCCAGCAGCATGTCAACCGGTAAAGCTAACTATGGCTACACCTTC. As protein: CASSMSTGKANYGYTF. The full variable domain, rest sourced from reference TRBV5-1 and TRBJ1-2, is KAGVTQTPRYLIKTRGQQVTLSCSPISGHRSVSWYQQTPGQGLQFLFEYFSETQRNKGNFPGRFSGRQFSNSRSEMNVSTLELGDSALYLCASSMSTGKANYGYTFGSGTRLTVV.